These T cell receptor beta chains were read from a single sample in a study of cytomegalovirus exposure and HLA in healthy donors. Clones were read by immunoSEQ multiplex PCR, and TCRdb kept only the in-frame ones, dropping some. The sample contains fewer than 150,000 clones, under 80% of which appear only once. Sample: PBMCs. These receptors all come from a middle-aged woman in good health and CMV-seropositive. The CDR3 runs from the conserved cysteine through the conserved F or W. D genes are given only for firm matches. Size is stated for part of the rows, as once, few or many counts, or as a class when the clone is expanded.

TRBD1,TRBJ2-1,TRBV7-6,-,CASSPRTGLPYNEQFF,TGTGCCAGCAGCCCGAGGACAGGGCTACCATACAATGAGCAGTTCTTC
TRBD1,TRBJ1-2,TRBV6-6,-,CASSRQGVNYGYTF,TGTGCCAGCAGCCGACAGGGGGTTAACTATGGCTACACCTTC
TRBD2,TRBJ2-1,TRBV19,-,CASSRGLAGTFYNEQFF,TGTGCCAGTAGTCGGGGGCTAGCGGGGACGTTCTACAATGAGCAGTTCTTC
-,TRBJ2-3,TRBV9,-,CASSESGSTDTQYF,TGTGCCAGCAGCGAGAGCGGGAGCACAGATACGCAGTATTTT
-,TRBJ1-1,TRBV28,-,CASSFTVNTEAFF,TGTGCCAGCAGTTTCACAGTGAACACTGAAGCTTTCTTT
-,TRBJ1-4,TRBV2,few,CASSEQGLKELFF,TGTGCCAGCAGTGAACAGGGGTTGAAGGAACTGTTTTTT
TRBD1,TRBJ1-5,TRBV19,-,CASSIAPGTGFGQPQHF,TGTGCCAGTAGTATAGCCCCCGGGACAGGGTTTGGGCAGCCCCAGCATTTT
TRBD1,TRBJ1-1,TRBV10-1,once,CASSESPGGDPSSPFF,TGCGCCAGCAGTGAGTCGCCAGGGGGCGACCCGTCATCCCCTTTCTTT
TRBD1,TRBJ1-1,TRBV27,-,CASSLRVPGQGSNTEAFF,TGTGCCAGCAGTTTACGGGTTCCGGGACAGGGAAGCAACACTGAAGCTTTCTTT
TRBD1,TRBJ1-1,TRBV6-6,-,CASSPSSGQGITEAFF,TGTGCCAGCAGTCCCTCTTCGGGACAGGGTATCACTGAAGCTTTCTTT
-,TRBJ1-4,TRBV9,-,CASSTGTNEKLFF,TGTGCCAGCAGTACGGGAACTAATGAAAAACTGTTTTTT
TRBD1,TRBJ1-1,TRBV5-1,few,CASSLTGGTEAFF,TGCGCCAGCAGCTTGACAGGGGGGACTGAAGCTTTCTTT
TRBD1,TRBJ1-1,TRBV18,-,CASSGTGRSGTEAFF,TGTGCCAGCTCAGGGACAGGGAGGTCCGGCACTGAAGCTTTCTTT
-,TRBJ2-3,TRBV19,-,CAGKGGTDTQYF,TGTGCCGGTAAAGGGGGTACAGATACGCAGTATTTT
TRBD2,TRBJ2-7,TRBV15,-,CATSRAGTSGKYEQYF,TGTGCCACCAGCAGGGCCGGGACTAGCGGGAAGTACGAGCAGTACTTC
-,TRBJ2-7,TRBV7-9,-,CASSLGLARYEQYF,TGTGCCAGCAGCTTAGGGCTAGCGAGATACGAGCAGTACTTC
-,TRBJ1-3,TRBV7-6,-,CASGFRNAAPGNTIYF,TGTGCCAGCGGGTTTAGGAATGCGGCACCGGGAAACACCATATATTTT
TRBD2,TRBJ2-3,TRBV7-6,-,CASSSTSGTSGGADTQYF,TGTGCCAGCAGCTCCACTTCCGGGACTAGCGGGGGCGCAGATACGCAGTATTTT
TRBD2,TRBJ2-3,TRBV5-4,-,CASSDRPRGGQDTQYF,TGTGCCAGCAGCGACCGACCGCGGGGGGGCCAAGATACGCAGTATTTT
TRBD1,TRBJ1-2,TRBV2,-,CASSPGQNFRGYTF,TGTGCCAGCAGTCCGGGACAGAATTTTCGTGGCTACACCTTC